The rows below give T cell receptor beta chains drawn from one sample of a study of T cell responses to AZD1222 COVID-19 vaccine. The assay was immunoSEQ multiplex PCR, and TCRdb's table has in-frame clones only and misses some. The sample lists approximately 150,000 clones, less than 95% occurring once. The sequencing used peripheral blood, collected on day 0 of AZD1222 vaccination. The receptors originated from an adult in good health. Each CDR3 is given with its conserved first and last residue. Each record gives: D gene, CDR3 length, J gene, V gene, clone size, CDR3 protein, CDR3 DNA. The D gene is left open where the match is weak. Clone size is given for some rows only: seen once, a few or many times, or a class if the clone is expanded.

NA | 13 | TRBJ1-2 | TRBV6-5 | NA | CASKGYSYYGYTF | TGTGCCAGCAAAGGGTACAGCTACTATGGCTACACCTTC
NA | 14 | TRBJ1-6 | TRBV6-1 | NA | CASSDGGDNSPLHF | TGTGCCAGCAGTGATGGGGGGGACAATTCACCCCTCCACTTT
NA | 11 | TRBJ2-3 | TRBV7-2 | NA | CASSFTDTQYF | TGTGCCAGCAGCTTCACAGATACGCAGTATTTT
NA | 14 | TRBJ1-5 | TRBV5-1 | NA | CASSLEQGEQPQHF | TGCGCCAGCAGCTTGGAACAGGGAGAGCAGCCCCAGCATTTT
NA | 15 | TRBJ1-2 | TRBV3-1/TRBV3-2 | NA | CASSQVPGEGGGYTF | TGTGCCAGCAGCCAAGTTCCCGGGGAGGGGGGTGGCTACACCTTC
NA | 14 | TRBJ1-1 | TRBV19 | NA | CASSIRGGNTEAFF | TGTGCCAGTAGTATCCGGGGGGGCAACACTGAAGCTTTCTTT
TRBD2 | 18 | TRBJ2-2 | TRBV5-5 | once | CASSLALAGVSFPGELFF | TGTGCCAGCAGCTTGGCACTAGCGGGGGTTTCTTTTCCCGGGGAGCTGTTTTTT
TRBD1 | 14 | TRBJ1-2 | TRBV4-1 | NA | CASSQRDSNYGYTF | TGCGCCAGCAGCCAGAGGGACAGTAACTATGGCTACACCTTC
NA | 13 | TRBJ1-1 | TRBV19 | NA | CASSIRMNTEAFF | TGTGCCAGTAGTATAAGAATGAACACTGAAGCTTTCTTT
NA | 15 | TRBJ2-2 | TRBV18 | NA | CASSYDRQFAGELFF | TGTGCCAGCTCCTACGACAGGCAGTTCGCCGGGGAGCTGTTTTTT
NA | 14 | TRBJ1-1 | TRBV7-2 | NA | CASSNVGTNTEAFF | TGTGCCAGCAGCAACGTAGGCACGAACACTGAAGCTTTCTTT
TRBD2 | 17 | TRBJ2-2 | TRBV11-2 | NA | CASSPGLAGASRGELFF | TGTGCCAGCAGCCCAGGACTAGCGGGGGCGTCGCGGGGGGAGCTGTTTTTT
NA | 15 | TRBJ2-5 | TRBV9 | NA | CASSVGGFLRETQYF | TGTGCCAGCAGCGTAGGGGGGTTTCTAAGAGAGACCCAGTACTTC
NA | 15 | TRBJ1-3 | TRBV2 | NA | CASSDTSYSGNTIYF | TGTGCCAGCAGTGACACCAGCTACTCTGGAAACACCATATATTTT
NA | 13 | TRBJ1-2 | TRBV19 | once | CASSYLQFSGYTF | TGTGCCAGTAGTTATCTACAATTTTCTGGCTACACCTTC
TRBD1 | 14 | TRBJ1-2 | TRBV19 | NA | CASTTGDRVYGYTF | TGTGCCAGTACCACAGGGGACAGAGTCTATGGCTACACCTTC
NA | 14 | TRBJ1-5 | TRBV10-3 | NA | CAISELGMNQPQHF | TGTGCCATCAGTGAGCTGGGGATGAATCAGCCCCAGCATTTT
TRBD2 | 15 | TRBJ2-1 | TRBV9 | NA | CASSVGGLAGFEQFF | TGTGCCAGCAGCGTAGGGGGACTAGCGGGATTTGAGCAGTTCTTC
NA | 14 | TRBJ2-2 | TRBV2 | NA | CARATDPNTGELFF | TGTGCCAGGGCGACAGACCCGAACACCGGGGAGCTGTTTTTT
NA | 14 | TRBJ2-1 | TRBV7-2 | NA | CASSLDLRGGGQFF | TGTGCCAGCAGCTTAGATCTACGCGGAGGCGGGCAGTTCTTC
NA | 13 | TRBJ1-1 | TRBV28 | NA | CASRVRAGTEAFF | TGTGCCAGCAGAGTACGGGCTGGCACTGAAGCTTTCTTT
NA | 13 | TRBJ1-2 | TRBV14 | once | CASSQVRQYGYTF | TGTGCCAGCAGCCAAGTGAGGCAGTATGGCTACACCTTC
TRBD2 | 19 | TRBJ2-1 | TRBV6-2/TRBV6-3 | NA | CASSQMLAGAGSSYNEQFF | TGTGCCAGCAGTCAGATGCTAGCGGGGGCCGGGAGCTCCTACAATGAGCAGTTCTTC
TRBD1 | 15 | TRBJ2-3 | TRBV7-9 | NA | CASSPGQASTDTQYF | TGTGCCAGCAGCCCGGGACAGGCTAGCACAGATACGCAGTATTTT
NA | 15 | TRBJ1-2 | TRBV5-4 | NA | CASSFRLTSNYGYTF | TGTGCCAGCAGCTTCCGACTCACTTCTAACTATGGCTACACCTTC
NA | 16 | TRBJ2-2 | TRBV28 | NA | CASSPPPQVGTGELFF | TGTGCCAGCAGTCCCCCCCCACAGGTCGGCACCGGGGAGCTGTTTTTT
TRBD1 | 16 | TRBJ1-4 | TRBV18 | NA | CASSPDRVATNEKLFF | TGTGCCAGCTCACCCGACAGGGTTGCAACTAATGAAAAACTGTTTTTT
NA | 16 | TRBJ1-2 | TRBV14 | NA | CASSQVYPGTNYGYTF | TGTGCCAGCAGCCAAGTCTATCCAGGGACCAACTATGGCTACACCTTC
NA | 13 | TRBJ2-2 | TRBV5-6 | once | CASQTGNTGELFF | TGTGCCAGCCAGACAGGGAACACCGGGGAGCTGTTTTTT
NA | 14 | TRBJ1-5 | TRBV28 | NA | CASSRLGSNQPQHF | TGTGCCAGCAGCCGATTGGGTAGCAATCAGCCCCAGCATTTT
NA | 13 | TRBJ1-4 | TRBV18 | NA | CASSPVVNEKLFF | TGTGCCAGCTCACCGGTGGTTAATGAAAAACTGTTTTTT
NA | 16 | TRBJ1-5 | TRBV28 | NA | CASSFSRRTSNQPQHF | TGTGCCAGCAGTTTCTCACGGAGGACTAGCAATCAGCCCCAGCATTTT
TRBD1 | 15 | TRBJ1-1 | TRBV5-5 | NA | CASSGGDRGIREAFF | TGTGCCAGCAGCGGAGGAGACAGGGGGATTAGGGAAGCTTTCTTT
NA | 18 | TRBJ1-5 | TRBV7-2 | NA | CASSLARLRGYSNQPQHF | TGTGCCAGCAGCTTAGCCCGCCTCAGGGGCTATAGCAATCAGCCCCAGCATTTT
NA | 17 | TRBJ2-6 | TRBV4-3 | once | CASSRVEQGTGANVLTF | TGCGCCAGCAGCCGAGTTGAACAGGGAACCGGGGCCAACGTCCTGACTTTC
NA | 12 | TRBJ1-5 | TRBV19 | NA | CASTTGNQPQHF | TGTGCCAGTACCACCGGTAATCAGCCCCAGCATTTT
NA | 14 | TRBJ2-3 | TRBV4-1 | NA | CASSQDYFTDTQYF | TGCGCCAGCAGCCAAGACTATTTTACAGATACGCAGTATTTT
TRBD1 | 16 | TRBJ1-5 | TRBV28 | NA | CASSLGGTGDVQPQHF | TGTGCCAGCAGTTTGGGGGGGACAGGGGACGTTCAGCCCCAGCATTTT
NA | 15 | TRBJ2-4 | TRBV7-9 | NA | CASSGHPEAKNIQYF | TGTGCCAGCAGTGGACACCCCGAAGCCAAAAACATTCAGTACTTC
NA | 15 | TRBJ1-2 | TRBV4-3 | NA | CASSQGQTGVYGYTF | TGCGCCAGCAGCCAAGGCCAAACTGGTGTCTATGGCTACACCTTC
NA | 13 | TRBJ2-2 | TRBV7-3 | NA | CASSLSASGELFF | TGTGCCAGCAGCTTAAGCGCATCCGGGGAGCTGTTTTTT
NA | 15 | TRBJ1-1 | TRBV6-5 | NA | CASNTMLQGNTEAFF | TGTGCCAGCAACACTATGCTACAGGGGAACACTGAAGCTTTCTTT
NA | 16 | TRBJ1-5 | TRBV7-8 | NA | CASSLGGVLGNQPQHF | TGTGCCAGCAGCCTCGGGGGGGTTTTGGGCAATCAGCCCCAGCATTTT
TRBD1 | 14 | TRBJ1-1 | TRBV2 | NA | CASSSTGVWTEAFF | TGTGCCAGCAGTTCCACAGGGGTTTGGACTGAAGCTTTCTTT
NA | 14 | TRBJ2-3 | TRBV7-9 | NA | CASSLAGRTDTQYF | TGTGCCAGCAGCTTGGCGGGCCGCACAGATACGCAGTATTTT
TRBD2 | 16 | TRBJ2-3 | TRBV7-6 | NA | CASSPWEGPTADTQYF | TGTGCCAGCAGCCCCTGGGAGGGTCCAACGGCAGATACGCAGTATTTT
NA | 15 | TRBJ1-1 | TRBV7-3 | NA | CASSLSPASNTEAFF | TGTGCCAGCAGCTTAAGTCCAGCTTCGAACACTGAAGCTTTCTTT
TRBD1 | 14 | TRBJ1-4 | TRBV3-1/TRBV3-2 | NA | CASSPGQLNEKLFF | TGTGCCAGCAGCCCGGGACAGCTTAATGAAAAACTGTTTTTT
TRBD1 | 14 | TRBJ1-4 | TRBV5-1 | NA | CASSWTGLGEKLFF | TGCGCCAGCAGTTGGACAGGGTTGGGTGAAAAACTGTTTTTT
TRBD1 | 14 | TRBJ1-2 | TRBV4-3 | NA | CASSHSQGEHGYTF | TGCGCCAGCAGCCACTCCCAGGGGGAGCATGGCTACACCTTC
NA | 15 | TRBJ1-5 | TRBV19 | NA | CASSLGATSNQPQHF | TGTGCCAGTAGTCTCGGGGCCACTAGCAATCAGCCCCAGCATTTT
NA | 13 | TRBJ1-5 | TRBV19 | NA | CASSIEVAGPQHF | TGTGCCAGTAGTATAGAAGTAGCGGGGCCCCAGCATTTT
TRBD1 | 17 | TRBJ1-1 | TRBV19 | NA | CASSTVPGQGTNTEAFF | TGTGCCAGTAGTACCGTCCCGGGACAGGGTACTAACACTGAAGCTTTCTTT